A single sample is the source of the 18 T cell receptor beta chains below, sequenced in a study of OX40 agonist ivuxolimab in advanced cancers. Libraries were prepared by immunoSEQ multiplex PCR; TCRdb keeps only in-frame clonotypes and omits some of them. Among approximately 58,000 clones listed, over 65% were seen once. Sample: CD4+ or CD8+ T cells sorted from blood, taken in a trial of the OX40 agonist ivuxolimab. Receptors were obtained from an adult with an advanced solid tumor such as melanoma, head and neck, liver or kidney cancer.

This clone came up once. This chain links TRBV5-1 with TRBJ2-2; D call uncertain. The CDR3 loop spans 15 amino acids. The V gene's germline CDR1 is SGHRS and CDR2 YFSETQ. Trimming left V 7 bases short and J 4 bases short, with 17 bases between. The CDR3 sequence: CASLPGDVSTGELFF. The CDR3 bases are TGCGCCAGCCTGCCTGGAGATGTGAGCACCGGGGAGCTGTTTTTT.

The V and J genes are TRBV5-6 and TRBJ1-2, with 8 positions matching TRBD1. The CDR3 spans 15 residues. With V trimmed by 4 bases and J by 7 bases, 12 bases remained unmatched. CDR1 is SGHDT and CDR2 is YYEEEE in the germline V gene. The CDR3 nucleotides are TGTGCCAGCAGCCTCGTGGGACAGGTCCTAGGTGGCTACACCTTC. Its translation: CASSLVGQVLGGYTF.

This chain joins TRBV6-5 and TRBJ2-3; no firm D call. V lost 0 bases, J lost 5 bases, and 15 bases lay in between. Germline V gene lookup returns CDR1 MNHEY and CDR2 SVGAGI. The CDR3 loop spans 16 amino acids. CDR3 amino acids: CASSYSPWGMRDTQYF. CDR3 nucleotides: TGTGCCAGCAGTTACTCCCCTTGGGGTATGAGAGATACGCAGTATTTT.

The gene calls are TRBV30 and TRBJ2-1; 10 bases agree with TRBD2. CDR3 size: 18 residues. Germline V gene lookup returns CDR1 GTSNPN and CDR2 SVGIG (reference sequence). Trimming took 4 bases from V and 0 from J; bases not matched to a gene: 12. The CDR3 here is CAWNRLAGAFSSYNEQFF. CDR3 coding DNA: TGTGCCTGGAACCGTCTAGCGGGAGCCTTCAGCTCCTACAATGAGCAGTTCTTC.

This sequence joins TRBV19 and TRBJ2-1, with TRBD1 matching over 9 bases. This CDR3 has 15 residues. Germline V CDR1 and CDR2: LNHDA, SQIVND (reference sequence). Trimming at V came to 7 bases and at J to 0 bases, leaving 4 bases not matched to a gene. The CDR3 loop is CASMKDRGSYNEQFF. The CDR3 DNA reads as TGTGCCAGTATGAAGGACAGGGGCTCCTACAATGAGCAGTTCTTC.

The chain couples TRBV2 to TRBJ2-2; 13 bases match TRBD2. The V gene's germline CDR1 is SNHLY and CDR2 FYNNEI. This CDR3 is built from 16 residues. V trimming: 8 bases; J trimming: 8 bases; junction bases outside the gene matches: 11. Here the CDR3 reads CASEGGTSGIGGELFF. CDR3 DNA sequence: TGTGCCAGCGAGGGCGGGACTAGCGGGATAGGAGGGGAGCTGTTTTTT.

This sequence joins TRBV19 and TRBJ2-5; 7 bases are shared with TRBD1. CDR1 is LNHDA, CDR2 SQIVND, per germline (reference sequence). The CDR3 sequence is 13 residues long. V lost 6 bases, J lost 5 bases, and 6 bases stayed unmatched. CDR3 loop: CASSLGGGETQYF. The DNA of the CDR3 is TGTGCCAGTAGCCTAGGGGGCGGGGAGACCCAGTACTTC.

This clone was detected only once. CDR3 nucleotide sequence: TGCGCCAGCAGCCCTACCGGGTATCGGGATGAGCAGTTCTTC. Its protein product is CASSPTGYRDEQFF. J is TRBJ2-1 and V is TRBV5-1; D gene unclear. V gave up 4 bases and J gave up 8 bases, with 16 bases separating them. The germline V gene has CDR1 SGHRS and CDR2 YFSETQ. This CDR3 is built from 14 residues.

The gene calls are TRBV9 and TRBJ2-5; the D call may be TRBD1 or TRBD2 (6 bases each). The germline V gene has CDR1 SGDLS and CDR2 YYNGEE. V was shortened by 0 bases and J by 1 base, with 10 bases between the two germline ends. CDR3 length: 15 amino acids. The CDR3 sequence is CASSVDPGAQETQYF. DNA of the CDR3: TGTGCCAGCAGCGTAGATCCGGGGGCCCAAGAGACCCAGTACTTC.

V gene TRBV19 combines with J gene TRBJ1-5; 8 bases align to TRBD1. This CDR3 comprises 13 residues. CDR1 and CDR2 from the germline V gene are LNHDA and SQIVND (reference sequence). V shed 9 bases and J 7 bases; nucleotides not matched to a gene: 8. Written as DNA, the CDR3 is TGTGCCAGCATGGACAGGGAAAGGCAGCCCCAGCATTTT. Protein: CASMDRERQPQHF.

The V and J genes are TRBV9 and TRBJ1-1; D gene unclear. Trimming shortened V by 1 base and J by 1 base, and 5 bases separated the two germline ends. The V gene's germline CDR1 is SGDLS and CDR2 YYNGEE. The CDR3 extends over 13 amino acids. The CDR3 protein is CASSVIQNTEAFF. CDR3 DNA: TGTGCCAGCAGCGTAATACAGAACACTGAAGCTTTCTTT.

J is TRBJ2-2 and V is TRBV9; D perhaps matches TRBD2 (6 bases). The CDR3 is made up of 16 amino acids. The V end was cut by 4 bases, the J end by 0 bases, with 13 bases between. Germline lookup yields CDR1 SGDLS and CDR2 YYNGEE. The CDR3 loop is CASSPGRSANTGELFF. As DNA, the CDR3 is TGTGCCAGCAGCCCAGGGAGGAGCGCGAACACCGGGGAGCTGTTTTTT.

The chain recombines TRBV19 with TRBJ1-5; 10 bases are a match to TRBD1. CDR1 and CDR2 (germline): LNHDA, SQIVND (reference sequence). CDR3 length: 15 amino acids. Losses at the gene ends were 4 bases for V and 4 bases for J; bases not matched to a gene: 4. In DNA form, the CDR3 reads TGTGCCAGTAGTACCGACAGGGGGCGGAATCAGCCCCAGCATTTT. Amino acids: CASSTDRGRNQPQHF.

The gene calls are TRBV5-1 and TRBJ2-7, with D tentatively TRBD1 or TRBD2 (5 bases each). CDR1 SGHRS and CDR2 YFSETQ come from the germline V gene. With 0 bases removed from V and 3 bases from J, the gap between germline ends came to 19 bases. The CDR3 has 17 residues. The CDR3 is CASSLAAGGGDDYEQYF. DNA for the CDR3: TGCGCCAGCAGCTTGGCCGCTGGGGGTGGGGATGACTACGAGCAGTACTTC.

This clone was found a few times. The rearrangement uses TRBV13 and TRBJ2-5; 7 nucleotides align to TRBD2. This CDR3 has 15 residues. Per germline, CDR1 PRHDT and CDR2 FYEKMQ (reference sequence). V was clipped by 5 bases and J by 0 bases; unmatched bases: 6. CDR3 amino acids: CASSVFLADQETQYF. The CDR3 DNA sequence: TGTGCCAGCAGCGTATTCCTAGCGGACCAAGAGACCCAGTACTTC.

The chain recombines TRBV9 with TRBJ1-4; D remains unclear. In germline, CDR1 is SGDLS, CDR2 YYNGEE. Trimming pared 0 bases from V and 2 bases from J, leaving 8 bases between. The CDR3 totals 15 residues. CDR3 loop: CASSVGGGTNEKLFF. The CDR3 coding sequence is TGTGCCAGCAGCGTAGGAGGTGGGACTAATGAAAAACTGTTTTTT. The full variable domain, its missing parts supplied by reference TRBV9 and TRBJ1-4, is DSGVTQTPKHLITATGQRVTLRCSPRSGDLSVYWYQQSLDQGLQFLIQYYNGEERAKGNILERFSAQQFPDLHSELNLSSLELGDSALYFCASSVGGGTNEKLFFGSGTQLSVL.

This chain links TRBV27 with TRBJ1-2; 7 positions agree with TRBD1. Trimming cost V 6 bases and J 5 bases; bases outside gene matches: 3. The CDR3 is made up of 12 amino acids. Germline CDR1 reads MNHEY; CDR2 reads SMNVEV (reference sequence). The CDR3 bases are TGTGCCAGCAGGCGACAGGGTTATGGCTACACCTTC. This gives the protein CASRRQGYGYTF.

The chain is built from TRBV5-5 and TRBJ2-1, with D hard to call. The CDR3 consists of 15 residues. Per the germline V gene, CDR1 is SGHKS and CDR2 is YYEKEE (reference sequence). Trimming stripped 2 bases from V and 2 bases from J, with 11 bases between. The DNA of the CDR3 is TGTGCCAGCAGCTTTGAGACCTTTGCCTACAATGAGCAGTTCTTC. It translates to CASSFETFAYNEQFF. Looking up the rest from reference TRBV5-5 and TRBJ2-1 gives the full variable domain: DAGVTQSPTHLIKTRGQQVTLRCSPISGHKSVSWYQQVLGQGPQFIFQYYEKEERGRGNFPDRFSARQFPNYSSELNVNALLLGDSALYLCASSFETFAYNEQFFGPGTRLTVL.